The T cell receptor beta chain under discussion was sequenced for a study of blood T cell repertoires in COVID-19. In the original analysis: Amplified reference gene primers provided the basis for estimating nucleated cell counts. Data came from immunoSEQ multiplex PCR; TCRdb stores just in-frame clones and leaves some out. The V and J calls and clone size were taken over from that table, and D and trimming were inferred from the DNA. The sample records 470,000 or so clones, about 85% being singletons. The CDR3 covers 12 residues. V gave up 9 bases and J gave up 8 bases, with 16 bases separating them. This clone is a singleton in its sample.

Material: PBMCs or T cells enriched from blood (not recorded which). The clonotype was recovered from a woman aged 18-29 years with acute COVID-19. V and J are TRBV23-1 and TRBJ1-1; unclear D gene. TRBV23-1 is known as an ORF, though its function is uncertain. This chain's CDR3 is CASLYLWREAFF. The CDR3 DNA reads as TGCGCCAGTTTATATCTGTGGAGGGAAGCTTTCTTT.